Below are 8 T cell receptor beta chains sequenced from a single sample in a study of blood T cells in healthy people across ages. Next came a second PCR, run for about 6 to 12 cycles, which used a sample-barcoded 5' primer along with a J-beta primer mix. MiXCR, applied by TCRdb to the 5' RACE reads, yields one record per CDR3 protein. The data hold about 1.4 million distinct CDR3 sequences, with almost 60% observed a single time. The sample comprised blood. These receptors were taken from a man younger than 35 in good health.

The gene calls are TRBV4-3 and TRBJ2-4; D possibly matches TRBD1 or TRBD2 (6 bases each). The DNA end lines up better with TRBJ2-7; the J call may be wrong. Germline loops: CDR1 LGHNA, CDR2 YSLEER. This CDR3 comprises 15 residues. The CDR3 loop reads CASSQDTGGPYEQYF. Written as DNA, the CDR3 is TGCGCCAGCAGCCAAGATACCGGGGGCCCCTACGAGCAGTACTTC.

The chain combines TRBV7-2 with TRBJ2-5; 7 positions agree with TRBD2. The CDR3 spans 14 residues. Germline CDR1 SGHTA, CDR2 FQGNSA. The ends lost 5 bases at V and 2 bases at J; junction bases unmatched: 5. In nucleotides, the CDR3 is TGTGCCAGCAGCGTCTCAGCGGGACAAGAGACCCAGTACTTC. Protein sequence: CASSVSAGQETQYF.

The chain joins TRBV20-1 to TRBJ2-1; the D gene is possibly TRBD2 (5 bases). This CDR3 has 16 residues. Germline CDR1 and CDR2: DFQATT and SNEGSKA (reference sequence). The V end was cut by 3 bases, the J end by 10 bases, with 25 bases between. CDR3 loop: CSARGTGVGSSYEQFF. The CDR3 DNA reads TGCAGTGCTAGGGGTACCGGGGTTGGGTCATCCTACGAGCAGTTCTTC.

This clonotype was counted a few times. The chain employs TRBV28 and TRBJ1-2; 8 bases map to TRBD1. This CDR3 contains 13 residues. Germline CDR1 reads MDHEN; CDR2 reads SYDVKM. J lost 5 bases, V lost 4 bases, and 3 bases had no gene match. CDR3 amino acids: CASSSRTGYGYTF. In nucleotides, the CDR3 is TGTGCCAGCAGTTCCCGGACAGGGTATGGCTACACCTTC.

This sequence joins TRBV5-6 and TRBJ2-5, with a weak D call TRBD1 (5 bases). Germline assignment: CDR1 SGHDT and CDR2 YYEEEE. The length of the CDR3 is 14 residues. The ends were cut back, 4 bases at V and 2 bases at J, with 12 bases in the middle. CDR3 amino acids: CASSMTVGQETQYF. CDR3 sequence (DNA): TGTGCCAGCAGCATGACAGTGGGACAAGAGACCCAGTACTTC. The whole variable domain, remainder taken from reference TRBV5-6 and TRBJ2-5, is DAGVTQSPTHLIKTRGQQVTLRCSPKSGHDTVSWYQQALGQGPQFIFQYYEEEERQRGNFPDRFSGHQFPNYSSELNVNALLLGDSALYLCASSMTVGQETQYFGPGTRLLVL.

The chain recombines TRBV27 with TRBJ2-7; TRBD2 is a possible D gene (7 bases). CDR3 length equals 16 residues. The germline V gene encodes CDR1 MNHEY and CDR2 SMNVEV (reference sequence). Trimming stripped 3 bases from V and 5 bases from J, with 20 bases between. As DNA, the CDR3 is TGTGCCAGCAGTTTTGGGGGGGCTTACGCCCAGAACGAGCAGTACTTC. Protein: CASSFGGAYAQNEQYF.

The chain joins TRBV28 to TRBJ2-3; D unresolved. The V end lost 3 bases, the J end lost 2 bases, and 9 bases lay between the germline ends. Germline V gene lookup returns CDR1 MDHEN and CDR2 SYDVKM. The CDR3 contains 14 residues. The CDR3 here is CASSLVADTDTQYF. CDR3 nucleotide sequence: TGTGCCAGCAGTTTGGTCGCCGACACAGATACGCAGTATTTT.

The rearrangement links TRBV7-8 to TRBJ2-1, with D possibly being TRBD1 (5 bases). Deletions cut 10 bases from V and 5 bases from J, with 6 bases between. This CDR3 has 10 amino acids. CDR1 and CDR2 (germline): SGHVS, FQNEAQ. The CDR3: CAIGDNEQFF. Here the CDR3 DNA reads TGTGCCATAGGGGACAATGAGCAGTTCTTC.